This T cell receptor (beta chain) emerged from a study of glioma-infiltrating T cells after dendritic cell vaccination. Sample time point: after dendritic cell vaccination, including at tumor progression/relapse. Sequencing was performed with immunoSEQ multiplex PCR; in TCRdb, only in-frame clones are kept and a portion is missing. The sample consists of tens of thousands of clones, 80% to 85% of them appearing once. Germline assignment: CDR1 SGHRS and CDR2 YFSETQ. This CDR3 region has 14 residues. V was pared by 0 bases and J by 3 bases, with 1 base of the junction left unmatched. Specimen: blood, collected after dendritic cell vaccination. The V call is TRBV5-1, the J call TRBJ2-3; 7 bases fit TRBD1. This clonotype originated in a human donor with glioblastoma. The CDR3 DNA reads TGCGCCAGCAGCTTGGACAGGGGAACAGATACGCAGTATTTT. Translating gives CASSLDRGTDTQYF.